The rows below give T cell receptor beta chains drawn from one sample of a study of blood T cells in healthy people across ages. Each CDR3 protein is one row after TCRdb ran MiXCR on the 5' RACE reads. Altogether 650,000 to 700,000 distinct CDR3 sequences are present, 32% being singletons, with the ten largest covering approximately 15%. Material for sequencing was blood. The receptors were sampled from a woman at least 80 years old in good health. Each CDR3 is given with its conserved first and last residue. The order of the fields is CDR3 length, D gene, clone size, J gene, V gene, CDR3 protein, CDR3 DNA. D genes are given only for firm matches. Clone size is shown for a subset of rows, as once, few, many or a class of expanded clone.

cdr3_length: 14; d_call: -; clone_size: many; j_call: TRBJ1-2; v_call: TRBV21-1; cdr3_aa: CATSLRAEFYGYTF; cdr3_nt: TGTGCCACCTCTCTCCGGGCCGAATTCTATGGCTACACCTTC
cdr3_length: 14; d_call: TRBD1; clone_size: -; j_call: TRBJ1-2; v_call: TRBV28; cdr3_aa: CASSFPGQDYGYTF; cdr3_nt: TGTGCCAGCAGTTTTCCGGGACAGGACTATGGCTACACCTTC
cdr3_length: 12; d_call: -; clone_size: few; j_call: TRBJ1-2; v_call: TRBV30; cdr3_aa: CAWSAPPGGYTF; cdr3_nt: TGTGCCTGGAGTGCCCCCCCAGGGGGCTACACCTTC
cdr3_length: 13; d_call: TRBD2; clone_size: many; j_call: TRBJ2-7; v_call: TRBV9; cdr3_aa: CARAGADPGEQYF; cdr3_nt: TGTGCCAGAGCGGGGGCAGATCCCGGCGAGCAGTACTTC
cdr3_length: 14; d_call: -; clone_size: many; j_call: TRBJ2-5; v_call: TRBV13; cdr3_aa: CASSSPGGVETQYF; cdr3_nt: TGTGCCAGCAGCTCCCCCGGGGGTGTGGAGACCCAGTACTTC
cdr3_length: 14; d_call: -; clone_size: few; j_call: TRBJ2-5; v_call: TRBV20-1; cdr3_aa: CSARDSGFGETQYF; cdr3_nt: TGCAGTGCTAGAGATTCTGGCTTTGGGGAGACCCAGTACTTC
cdr3_length: 13; d_call: TRBD1; clone_size: few; j_call: TRBJ2-7; v_call: TRBV6-2/TRBV6-3; cdr3_aa: CASSSRTGHEQYF; cdr3_nt: TGTGCCAGCAGTTCTCGGACAGGGCACGAGCAGTACTTC
cdr3_length: 16; d_call: -; clone_size: many; j_call: TRBJ2-7; v_call: TRBV20-1; cdr3_aa: CSAREPGGGSIYEQYF; cdr3_nt: TGCAGTGCCCGCGAACCGGGTGGGGGGTCCATTTACGAGCAGTACTTC
cdr3_length: 13; d_call: -; clone_size: many; j_call: TRBJ2-7; v_call: TRBV20-1; cdr3_aa: CSAGGKQGYEQYF; cdr3_nt: TGCAGTGCCGGGGGGAAACAGGGCTACGAGCAGTACTTC
cdr3_length: 12; d_call: -; clone_size: many; j_call: TRBJ2-1; v_call: TRBV7-3; cdr3_aa: CASSLKGHEQFF; cdr3_nt: TGTGCCAGCAGCTTAAAGGGCCATGAGCAGTTCTTC
cdr3_length: 14; d_call: -; clone_size: many; j_call: TRBJ2-4; v_call: TRBV18; cdr3_aa: CASSRGAVKNIQYF; cdr3_nt: TGTGCCAGCTCCCGAGGGGCGGTCAAAAACATTCAGTACTTC